Listed below are T cell receptor beta chains from one sample, sequenced in a study of blood T cells in healthy people across ages. MiXCR, run by TCRdb on the 5' RACE reads, gives a single entry per CDR3 protein. The data hold 750,000 to 950,000 distinct CDR3 sequences, with less than 70% observed a single time. The sequencing sample was made of blood. The receptors here all came from a man of 80 years or more in good health. Each CDR3 is given with its conserved first and last residue. A D gene is named only where the DNA matches it firmly. For some rows the clone size is stated as once, few or many, or as a class when expanded; others skip it.

TRBJ2-5	-	-	TRBV20-1	TGCAGTGTCTCGACCCTCCAGAAGAGGGCCCAGTACTTC	CSVSTLQKRAQYF
TRBJ1-1	once	-	TRBV7-2	TGTGCCAGCAGCTTAGGGACATCGAACGCTGAAGCTTTCTTT	CASSLGTSNAEAFF
TRBJ1-1	few	-	TRBV4-1	TGCGCCAGCAGCCAAATGAGCCGGACGGTACGCGAAGCTTTCTTT	CASSQMSRTVREAFF
TRBJ2-7	-	TRBD1	TRBV7-6	TGTGCCAGCAGCTGGACAGGGAACGAGCAGTACTTC	CASSWTGNEQYF
TRBJ2-7	-	-	TRBV7-9	TGTGCCAGCAGCACCTTCATTGGACAAACCTCCTACGAGCAGTACTTC	CASSTFIGQTSYEQYF
TRBJ2-7	few	-	TRBV10-3	TGTGCCATCAGTGAATTGGAGTCCTCCTACGAGCAGTACTTC	CAISELESSYEQYF
TRBJ2-3	-	-	TRBV27	TGTGCCAGCAGTTCTTCAAGGATGGTAGATACGCAGTATTTT	CASSSSRMVDTQYF
TRBJ1-1	-	TRBD1	TRBV20-1	TGCAGTGCTAGAGGTGTGTGGACAGGGAACACTGAAGCTTTCTTT	CSARGVWTGNTEAFF
TRBJ2-3	-	TRBD2	TRBV5-6	TGTGCCAGCAGTCCCGGGACATGGACTAGCGCAAGCACAGATACGCAGTATTTT	CASSPGTWTSASTDTQYF
TRBJ2-5	-	-	TRBV28	TGTGCCTCCCGAGGCAGGACACAAGAGACCCAGTACTTC	CASRGRTQETQYF
TRBJ2-7	-	TRBD2	TRBV6-5	TGTGCCAGCAGTTACGATGCGGGAGGCTCCTACGAGCAGTACTTC	CASSYDAGGSYEQYF
TRBJ2-1	-	-	TRBV2	TGTGCCAGCAGTGACCACGCTTACAATGAGCAGTTCTTC	CASSDHAYNEQFF
TRBJ1-5	-	TRBD1	TRBV6-6	TGTGCCAGCAGTTACCAACAGGGGGCGCAGGTTAGGCCCCAGCATTTT	CASSYQQGAQVRPQHF
TRBJ2-2	-	TRBD1	TRBV12-3/TRBV12-4	TGTGCCAGCAGTCTTCTCAGGACAGGGGGGAACGGGGAGCTGTTTTTT	CASSLLRTGGNGELFF
TRBJ2-7	-	-	TRBV28	TGTGCCAGCAGTTTAGCCACAAATAACGCCGCCTACGAGCAGTACTTC	CASSLATNNAAYEQYF
TRBJ1-2	-	-	TRBV24-1	TGTGCCACCAGTGATTTGAAGAACTATGGCTACACCTTC	CATSDLKNYGYTF
TRBJ1-2	-	-	TRBV29-1	TGCAGCGTTGCCTATCCTGGCTACACCTTC	CSVAYPGYTF
TRBJ2-5	many	-	TRBV20-1	TGCAGTGCTAGGGAGGCTAGCGGAGGGGGGGAGACCCAGTACTTC	CSAREASGGGETQYF
TRBJ2-1	-	TRBD2	TRBV3-1	TGTGCCAGCAGCCCTATAGCGGGAGGGCCCTTAAATGAGCAGTTCTTC	CASSPIAGGPLNEQFF
TRBJ2-3	few	-	TRBV9	TGTGCCAGCAGCGTAGGCCCCCTCACCACAGATACGCAGTATTTT	CASSVGPLTTDTQYF
TRBJ2-1	-	TRBD2	TRBV9	TGTGCCAGCAGCGTAGCTAGCGGGCGGTCCTCCTACAATGAGCAGTTCTTC	CASSVASGRSSYNEQFF
TRBJ1-2	-	-	TRBV7-8	TGTGCCAGCAGCACCCGAGTCGGGTATGGCTACACCTTC	CASSTRVGYGYTF
TRBJ2-7	few	TRBD2	TRBV20-1	TGCAGTGCTCGAAAAGGACTAGCGGGAGGCCCCTGGGACTACTACGAGCAGTACTTC	CSARKGLAGGPWDYYEQYF
TRBJ2-3	-	-	TRBV6-5	TGTGCCAGCAGATTATATTACAGGGACCCTAGCACAGATACGCAGTATTTT	CASRLYYRDPSTDTQYF
TRBJ1-2	-	-	TRBV9	TGTGCCAGCAGCCCCCCAGCCGGGACTTTATGGGGCTACACCTTC	CASSPPAGTLWGYTF
TRBJ2-5	few	TRBD1	TRBV20-1	TGCAGTGCTCCCGAGGGGGCTCTAGAGACCCAGTACTTC	CSAPEGALETQYF
TRBJ2-3	few	-	TRBV29-1	TGCAGCGTTGAGGGTCTGGGGGGTACAGATACGCAGTATTTT	CSVEGLGGTDTQYF
TRBJ2-7	-	TRBD2	TRBV20-1	TGCAGTGCCGAAGAAACCGGGACTAGCGGGAAAACCGGGTACGAGCAGTACTTC	CSAEETGTSGKTGYEQYF
TRBJ2-3	few	-	TRBV6-5	TGTGCCAGCAGTGCCGTTGGCAGATACGCGTATTTT	CASSAVGRYAYF